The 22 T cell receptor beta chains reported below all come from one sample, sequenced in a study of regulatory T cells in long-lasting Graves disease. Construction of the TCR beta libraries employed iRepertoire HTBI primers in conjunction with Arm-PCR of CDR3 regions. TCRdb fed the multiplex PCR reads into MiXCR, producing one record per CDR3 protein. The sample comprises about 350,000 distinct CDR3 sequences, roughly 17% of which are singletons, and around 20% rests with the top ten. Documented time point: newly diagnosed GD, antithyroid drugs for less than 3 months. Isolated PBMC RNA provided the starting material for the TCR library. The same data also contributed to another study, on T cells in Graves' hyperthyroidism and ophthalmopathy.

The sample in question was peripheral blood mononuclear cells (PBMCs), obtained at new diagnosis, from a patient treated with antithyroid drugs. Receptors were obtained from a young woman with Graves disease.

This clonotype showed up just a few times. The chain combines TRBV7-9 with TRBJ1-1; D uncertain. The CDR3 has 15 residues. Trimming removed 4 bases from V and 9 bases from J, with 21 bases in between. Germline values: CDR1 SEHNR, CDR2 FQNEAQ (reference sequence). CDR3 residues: CASSSTQDGGTKAFF. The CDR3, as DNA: TGTGCCAGCAGCTCAACCCAGGACGGAGGAACTAAAGCTTTCTTT.

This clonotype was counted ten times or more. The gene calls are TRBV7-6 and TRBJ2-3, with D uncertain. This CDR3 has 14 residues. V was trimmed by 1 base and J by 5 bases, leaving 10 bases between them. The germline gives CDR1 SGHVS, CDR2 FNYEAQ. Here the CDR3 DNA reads TGTGCCAGCAGCTTAGGTCGAGGACGAGATACGCAGTATTTT. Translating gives CASSLGRGRDTQYF. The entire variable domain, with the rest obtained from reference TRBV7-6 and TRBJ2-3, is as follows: GAGVSQSPRYKVTKRGQDVALRCDPISGHVSLYWYRQALGQGPEFLTYFNYEAQQDKSGLPNDRFSAERPEGSISTLTIQRTEQRDSAMYRCASSLGRGRDTQYFGPGTRLTVL.

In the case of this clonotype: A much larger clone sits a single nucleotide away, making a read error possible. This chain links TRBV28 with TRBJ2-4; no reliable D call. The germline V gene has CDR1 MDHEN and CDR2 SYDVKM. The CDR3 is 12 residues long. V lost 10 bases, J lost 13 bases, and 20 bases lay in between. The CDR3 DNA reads TGTGCCACCGAGAGCCTTTACAATGAGCAGTACTTC. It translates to CATESLYNEQYF.

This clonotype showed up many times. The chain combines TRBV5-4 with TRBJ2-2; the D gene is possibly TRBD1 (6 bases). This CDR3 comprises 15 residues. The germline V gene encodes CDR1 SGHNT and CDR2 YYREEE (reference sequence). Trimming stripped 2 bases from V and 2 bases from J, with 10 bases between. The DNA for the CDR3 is TGTGCCAGCAGCTTCCGGGACACTAACACCGGGGAGCTGTTTTTT. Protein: CASSFRDTNTGELFF.

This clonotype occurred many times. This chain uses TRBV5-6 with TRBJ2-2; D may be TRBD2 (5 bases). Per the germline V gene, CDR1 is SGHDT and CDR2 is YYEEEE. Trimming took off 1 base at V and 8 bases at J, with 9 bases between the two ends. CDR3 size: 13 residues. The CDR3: CASSLSGSGELFF. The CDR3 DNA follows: TGTGCCAGCAGCTTGAGCGGATCGGGGGAGCTGTTTTTT.

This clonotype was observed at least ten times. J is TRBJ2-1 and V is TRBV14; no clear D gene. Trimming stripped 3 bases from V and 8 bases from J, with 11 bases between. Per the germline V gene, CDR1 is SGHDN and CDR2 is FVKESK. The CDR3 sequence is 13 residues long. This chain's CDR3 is CASSQYRKDEQFF. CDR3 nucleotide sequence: TGTGCCAGCAGCCAGTACCGTAAGGATGAGCAGTTCTTC.

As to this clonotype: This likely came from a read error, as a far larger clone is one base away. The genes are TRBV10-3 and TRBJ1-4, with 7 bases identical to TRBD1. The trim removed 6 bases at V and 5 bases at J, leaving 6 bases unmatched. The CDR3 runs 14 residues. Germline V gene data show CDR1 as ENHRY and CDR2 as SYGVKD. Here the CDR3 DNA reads TGTGCCATCAGCCCGGGACAGTCGAATGAAAAACTGTTTTTT. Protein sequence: CAISPGQSNEKLFF.

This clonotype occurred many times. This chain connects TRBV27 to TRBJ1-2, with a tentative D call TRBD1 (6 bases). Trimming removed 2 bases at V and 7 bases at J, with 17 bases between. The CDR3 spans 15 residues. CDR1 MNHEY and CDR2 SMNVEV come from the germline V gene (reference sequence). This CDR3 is CASSLGPPGASGYTF. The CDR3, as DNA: TGTGCCAGCAGTTTAGGGCCGCCAGGGGCGAGTGGCTACACCTTC.

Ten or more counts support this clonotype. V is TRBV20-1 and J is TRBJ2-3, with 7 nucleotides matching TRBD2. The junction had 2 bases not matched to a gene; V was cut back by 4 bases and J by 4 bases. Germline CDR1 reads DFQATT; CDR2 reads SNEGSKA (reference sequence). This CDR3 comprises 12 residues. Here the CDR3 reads CSATGGPDTQYF. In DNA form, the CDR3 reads TGCAGTGCTACGGGAGGTCCAGATACGCAGTATTTT.

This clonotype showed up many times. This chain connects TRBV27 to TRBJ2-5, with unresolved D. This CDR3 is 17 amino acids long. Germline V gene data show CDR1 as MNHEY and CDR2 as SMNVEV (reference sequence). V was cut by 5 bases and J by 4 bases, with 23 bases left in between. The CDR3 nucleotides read TGTGCCAGCAGTCCCTCACCTGAGGAGTTAATTAGAGAGACCCAGTACTTC. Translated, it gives CASSPSPEELIRETQYF.

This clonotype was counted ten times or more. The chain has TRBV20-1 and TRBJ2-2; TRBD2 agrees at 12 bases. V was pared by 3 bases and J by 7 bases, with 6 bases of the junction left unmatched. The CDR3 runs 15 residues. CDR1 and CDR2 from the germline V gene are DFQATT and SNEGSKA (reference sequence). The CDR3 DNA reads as TGCAGTGCTAGTCGTCCGGGACTAGCGGGCGGGGAGCTGTTTTTT. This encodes CSASRPGLAGGELFF.

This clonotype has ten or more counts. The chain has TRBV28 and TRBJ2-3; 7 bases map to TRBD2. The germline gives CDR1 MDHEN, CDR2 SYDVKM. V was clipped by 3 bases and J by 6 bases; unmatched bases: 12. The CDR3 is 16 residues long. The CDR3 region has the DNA TGTGCCAGCAGTTTCGCGGGACTACCAGAGAGGGATACGCAGTATTTT. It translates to CASSFAGLPERDTQYF.

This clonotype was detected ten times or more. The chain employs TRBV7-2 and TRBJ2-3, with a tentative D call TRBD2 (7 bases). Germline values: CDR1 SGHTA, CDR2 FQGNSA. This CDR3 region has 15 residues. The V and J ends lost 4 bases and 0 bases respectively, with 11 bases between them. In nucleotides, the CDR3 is TGTGCCAGCAGCTACGGGGGGCCCAGCACAGATACGCAGTATTTT. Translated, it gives CASSYGGPSTDTQYF.

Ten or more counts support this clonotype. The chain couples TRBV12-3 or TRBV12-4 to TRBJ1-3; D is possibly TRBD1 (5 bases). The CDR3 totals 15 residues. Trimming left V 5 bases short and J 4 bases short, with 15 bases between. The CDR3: CASSGIVGLGNTIYF. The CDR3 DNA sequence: TGTGCCAGCAGTGGGATTGTGGGGCTCGGAAACACCATATATTTT.

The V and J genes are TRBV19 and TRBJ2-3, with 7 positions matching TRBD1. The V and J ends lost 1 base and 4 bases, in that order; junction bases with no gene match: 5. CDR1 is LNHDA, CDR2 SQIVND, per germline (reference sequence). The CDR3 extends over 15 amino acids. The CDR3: CASSIGQGGPDTQYF. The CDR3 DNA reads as TGTGCCAGTAGTATAGGACAGGGCGGGCCAGATACGCAGTATTTT.

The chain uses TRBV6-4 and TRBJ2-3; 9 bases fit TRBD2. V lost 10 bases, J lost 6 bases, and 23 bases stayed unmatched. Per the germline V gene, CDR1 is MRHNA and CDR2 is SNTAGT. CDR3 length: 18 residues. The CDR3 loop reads CAIDDSDASGAKSDTQYF. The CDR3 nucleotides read TGTGCCATCGACGATTCAGATGCTAGCGGGGCGAAGTCGGATACGCAGTATTTT.

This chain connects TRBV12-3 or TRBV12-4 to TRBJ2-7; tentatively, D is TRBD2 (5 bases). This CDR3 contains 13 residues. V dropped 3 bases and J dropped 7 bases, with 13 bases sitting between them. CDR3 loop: CASSLGSEREQYF. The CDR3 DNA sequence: TGTGCCAGCAGTTTGGGGAGCGAGCGGGAGCAGTACTTC.

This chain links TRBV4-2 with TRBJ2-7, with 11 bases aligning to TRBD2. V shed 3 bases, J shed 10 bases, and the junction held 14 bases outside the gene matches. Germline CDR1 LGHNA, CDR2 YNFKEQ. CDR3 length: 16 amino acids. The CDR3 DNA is TGTGCCAGCAGCCAGGGGGGACTAGCGGCCCCAGGGGCCCAGTACTTC. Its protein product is CASSQGGLAAPGAQYF.

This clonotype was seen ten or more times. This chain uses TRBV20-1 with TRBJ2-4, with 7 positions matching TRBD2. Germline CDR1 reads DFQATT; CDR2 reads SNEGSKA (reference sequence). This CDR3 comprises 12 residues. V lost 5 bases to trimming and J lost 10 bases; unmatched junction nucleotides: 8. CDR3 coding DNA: TGCAGTGCTCGGGGGGATGAGCGTATTCAGTACTTC. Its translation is CSARGDERIQYF.

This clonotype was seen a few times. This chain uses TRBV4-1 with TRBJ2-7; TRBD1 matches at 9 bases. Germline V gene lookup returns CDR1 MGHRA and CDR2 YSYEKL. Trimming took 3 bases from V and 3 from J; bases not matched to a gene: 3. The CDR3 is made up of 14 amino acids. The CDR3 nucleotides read TGCGCCAGCAGCCACCCGGGACAGGGCTACGAGCAGTACTTC. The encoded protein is CASSHPGQGYEQYF.

The CDR3 here is CASSDQAGNDEKLFF. The CDR3 coding sequence is TGTGCCAGCAGTGATCAGGCAGGCAACGATGAAAAACTGTTTTTT. The rearrangement joins TRBV6-1 to TRBJ1-4; D unclear. Between the trimmed V and J ends, which lost 3 bases and 6 bases, there was a span of 14 bases. Germline V gene data show CDR1 as MNHNS and CDR2 as SASEGT. The CDR3 runs 15 residues.

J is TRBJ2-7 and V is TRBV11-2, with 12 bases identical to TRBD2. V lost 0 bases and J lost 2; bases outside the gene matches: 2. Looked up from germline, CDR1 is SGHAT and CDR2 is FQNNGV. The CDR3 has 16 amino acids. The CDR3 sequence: CASSLEASGRAYEQYF. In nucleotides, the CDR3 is TGTGCCAGCAGCTTAGAGGCTAGCGGGAGGGCCTACGAGCAGTACTTC.